One and the same sample provided the 30 T cell receptor beta chains below, sequenced in a study of tumor-infiltrating lymphocytes in primary liver carcinoma. The study co-extracted DNA and RNA from about 20-30 mg of unsorted bulk tissue. The input was about 490 ng total RNA; TCR beta cDNA was made from it with a constant-region primer. Libraries of TCR beta came from three nested multiplex PCR rounds with slightly modified ARM-PCR. TRBV1-TRBV30 forward primers paired with a C-beta reverse primer drove the first two PCR rounds, 10 cycles each. TCRdb analysed the multiplex PCR reads with MiXCR anew, one entry per CDR3 protein. The table has roughly 200,000 distinct CDR3 sequences, around four fifths seen once. The specimen was tumor tissue from primary liver carcinoma. These receptors came from a man aged 40-55 years with primary liver carcinoma and hepatitis B virus infection.

With respect to this clonotype: The junction departs from the called germline gene at one end, perhaps through a read error. This chain connects TRBV5-1 to TRBJ2-5, with a weak D call TRBD2 (5 bases). There are 14 residues in the CDR3. Germline V CDR1 and CDR2: SGHRS, YFSETQ. The DNA for the CDR3 is TGCGCCAGCAGGAGCGGTAGGCTTCAAGAGACCCCGTACTTC. This gives the protein CASRSGRLQETPYF.

A word on this clonotype: At one boundary the junction diverges from the germline segment, which might be a read error. The rearrangement links TRBV11-2 to TRBJ1-6, with D uncertain. Germline lookup yields CDR1 SGHAT and CDR2 FQNNGV. The CDR3 has 13 residues. Written as DNA, the CDR3 is TGTGCCAGTGCCGGGATGAGGAATTCATCCCTCCACTTT. The encoded protein is CASAGMRNSSLHF. Filled out from reference TRBV11-2 and TRBJ1-6, the complete variable domain reads EAGVAQSPRYKIIEKRQSVAFWCNPISGHATLYWYQQILGQGPKLLIQFQNNGVVDDSQLPKDRFSAERLKGVDSTLKIQPAKLEDSAVYLCASAGMRNSSLHFGNGTRLTVT.

Comment on this clonotype: A read error may produce the germline difference seen at one junction end. This chain links TRBV29-1 with TRBJ2-7; tentative D call: TRBD2 (5 bases). In germline, CDR1 is SQVTM, CDR2 ANQGSEA. The CDR3 has 12 amino acids. CDR3 loop: CNAGWGNHDHYF. As DNA, the CDR3 is TGCAACGCGGGTTGGGGTAATCACGACCATTATTTC.

As for this clonotype: Given a much more abundant clone one base away, this may be a read error. The chain has TRBV6-4 and TRBJ2-5; the D gene is possibly TRBD2 (5 bases). CDR3 length equals 13 residues. Trimming pared 3 bases from V and 7 bases from J, leaving 12 bases between. Germline V gene lookup returns CDR1 MRHNA and CDR2 SNTAGT. The CDR3 here is CASSEGSATTQYF. The CDR3 bases are TGTGCCAGCAGTGAGGGTAGCGCTACGACCCAGTACTTC.

As concerns this clonotype: A junction end diverges from the germline sequence, so it may reflect a read error. J is TRBJ2-5 and V is TRBV12-3 or TRBV12-4, with D possibly TRBD1 on 6 matching bases. This CDR3 has 14 amino acids. The CDR3 region has the DNA TGTGCCAACAGTTCCAACAGGGAACAAGAGACCCTGTACTTC. As protein: CANSSNREQETLYF.

On this clonotype itself: The CDR3 carries no conserved terminal phenylalanine or tryptophan, so it likely arises from a read error. The chain has TRBV10-3 and TRBJ2-7; 9 nucleotides match TRBD2. The CDR3 spans 18 residues. V dropped 7 bases and J dropped 6; count of bases not matched to a gene: 22. The germline CDR1 and CDR2 sequences are ENHRY and SYGVKD. The CDR3 DNA follows: TGTGCCATCAAGGCTCCCCCCGGGACTAGCCTTACGTCTGGCGAGCAGTACTAC. Encoded protein: CAIKAPPGTSLTSGEQYY.

Points on this clonotype: One junction end disagrees with the germline gene, perhaps due to a read error. The rearrangement links TRBV12-3 or TRBV12-4 to TRBJ1-5; maybe TRBD1 (5 bases). The CDR3 is 15 residues long. The CDR3 here is CASSLAGDSNRPQHF. As DNA, the CDR3 is TGTGCCAGCAGTCTAGCGGGGGATAGCAATCGGCCCCAGCATTTT.

This clonotype was recorded many times. This chain connects TRBV7-3 to TRBJ2-1; 9 bases fit TRBD2. Germline CDR1 SGHTA, CDR2 FQGTGA. J was trimmed by 5 bases and V by 1 base; bases with no gene match: 3. The CDR3 is made up of 15 amino acids. The CDR3 DNA sequence: TGTGCCAGCAGCTTAAATCTAGCGGGAAACAATGAGCAGTTCTTC. This gives the protein CASSLNLAGNNEQFF.

This clonotype has just one count. The chain carries TRBV11-2 and TRBJ2-3, with TRBD2 matching over 13 bases. From germline, CDR1 is SGHAT and CDR2 FQNNGV. There are 16 residues in the CDR3. The V segment lost 4 bases and the J segment 14 bases; nucleotides outside the gene matches: 15. CDR3 in DNA: TGTGCCAGCAGCTCCCCGGGACTAGCGGGAATGGATACGAGGTATTTT. Its protein product is CASSSPGLAGMDTRYF.

Note on this clonotype: One base away lies a much larger clone, so this may be a sequencing read error. The V call is TRBV20-1, the J call TRBJ1-5, with D possibly being TRBD1 (5 bases). Germline V gene data show CDR1 as DFQATT and CDR2 as SNEGSKA (reference sequence). This CDR3 is 13 amino acids long. The CDR3 loop is CSTRGLSNQPQHF. Here the CDR3 DNA reads TGCAGTACTAGGGGACTTAGCAATCAGCCCCAGCATTTT.

The rearrangement joins TRBV6-1 to TRBJ2-5; 9 bases match TRBD1. Germline values: CDR1 MNHNS, CDR2 SASEGT. The CDR3 has 15 residues. The ends lost 3 bases at V and 9 bases at J; junction bases unmatched: 11. The CDR3 protein is CASSDPRQGETAQYF. The CDR3 DNA reads as TGTGCCAGCAGTGATCCCCGACAGGGGGAAACGGCCCAGTACTTC.

This chain joins TRBV7-8 and TRBJ2-3; D is possibly TRBD2 (5 bases). Germline V CDR1 and CDR2: SGHVS, FQNEAQ. V was cut by 11 bases and J by 8 bases, with 23 bases left in between. This CDR3 contains 14 residues. CDR3 in amino acids: CAYSSDWYEGTQYF. The CDR3 region has the DNA TGTGCCTACAGCTCCGACTGGTACGAGGGTACGCAGTATTTT.

In regard to this clonotype: At one end the junction does not follow the germline gene, possibly because of a read error. The J gene is TRBJ2-1, the V gene TRBV5-1; 7 nucleotides align to TRBD2. CDR1 is SGHRS, CDR2 YFSETQ, per germline. The CDR3 runs 15 residues. The CDR3 region is CASSLETSYIDEHFF. Written as DNA, the CDR3 is TGCGCCAGCAGCTTGGAGACTAGCTATATCGATGAGCATTTCTTC.

Remarks on this clonotype: Germline and junction disagree at one end, which may indicate a read error. The chain links TRBV6-2 or TRBV6-3 to TRBJ2-7; possible D gene TRBD2, 7 bases. This CDR3 is 18 amino acids long. From germline, CDR1 is MNHEY and CDR2 SVGEGT. As DNA, the CDR3 is TGTGCCAGCAGTTACAGAGTGGGAGGGACATCCCGACCCTACGAGCATTACTTC. Translating it yields CASSYRVGGTSRPYEHYF.

The chain joins TRBV12-3 or TRBV12-4 to TRBJ1-2; unclear D gene. The germline V and J ends were trimmed by 11 bases and 8 bases, with 18 bases remaining between them. This CDR3 is built from 12 residues. The CDR3 loop reads CARNLEGRGYTF. CDR3 in DNA: TGTGCCCGCAATTTAGAGGGTCGCGGCTACACCTTC.

To note about this clonotype: A much larger clone differs from this one at a single base, so this may be a read error. Without the conserved terminal phenylalanine or tryptophan, this CDR3 likely stems from a read error. The chain couples TRBV5-1 to TRBJ2-1; the D gene could be TRBD1 or TRBD2 (5 bases each). There are 17 residues in the CDR3. Between the trimmed V and J ends, which lost 3 bases and 7 bases, there was a span of 23 bases. Germline V CDR1 and CDR2: SGHRS, YFSETQ. This chain's CDR3 is CASSYSGTGLGRNEQFL. Here the CDR3 DNA reads TGCGCCAGCAGCTATTCCGGGACGGGTTTGGGACGGAATGAGCAGTTCCTC.

This clonotype was recorded a few times. Since a much larger clone is just one base distant, this may be a read error. The chain uses TRBV12-3 or TRBV12-4 and TRBJ2-1, with D maybe TRBD2 (6 bases). This CDR3 is 12 amino acids long. In nucleotides, the CDR3 is TGTGCCAGCAGTTTGGGACTTAATGGGCAGTTCTTC. Translating gives CASSLGLNGQFF.

In the case of this clonotype: One end of the junction does not line up with germline, which may come from a read error. The chain employs TRBV14 and TRBJ2-5; tentative D call: TRBD2 (6 bases). This CDR3 has 16 residues. Germline lookup yields CDR1 SGHDN and CDR2 FVKESK. This CDR3 is CPSSQDGGWDQETQHF. The CDR3 DNA follows: TGTCCCAGCAGCCAAGACGGAGGGTGGGACCAAGAGACCCAGCACTTC. Variable domain in full (rest from reference TRBV14 and TRBJ2-5): EAGVTQFPSHSVIEKGQTVTLRCDPISGHDNLYWYRRVMGKEIKFLLHFVKESKQDESGMPNNRFLAERTGGTYSTLKVQPAELEDSGVYFCPSSQDGGWDQETQHFGPGTRLLVL.

Worth noting for this clonotype: One end of the junction varies from germline; a read error may be responsible. The chain joins TRBV4-1 to TRBJ2-1; D is tentatively TRBD1 or TRBD2 (5 bases each). Germline assignment: CDR1 MGHRA and CDR2 YSYEKL. This CDR3 has 15 amino acids. The DNA for the CDR3 is TGCGCCAACAGCCTTATCCCGGGGCATGGCAATGAGCAGTTCTTC. Translating it yields CANSLIPGHGNEQFF.

To note about this clonotype: Relative to the germline gene, one junction end is altered; a read error may explain this. The CDR3 DNA reads as TGCAGGGTTGGATCCGGGTGGGATATGAACTCTGAAGCTTTCTTT. Protein: CRVGSGWDMNSEAFF. The chain joins TRBV29-1 to TRBJ1-1; D gene unclear. The CDR3 is 15 residues long. Looked up from germline, CDR1 is SQVTM and CDR2 is ANQGSEA.

As concerns this clonotype: This CDR3 fails to terminate in the conserved phenylalanine or tryptophan, so it likely reflects a read error. V is TRBV12-3 or TRBV12-4 and J is TRBJ1-6; possible D gene TRBD1, 5 bases. The CDR3 length is 14 residues. The DNA for the CDR3 is TGTACCAGCAGCTCCGGGAGAGGGGATTCACCCCTCCACATT. As protein: CTSSSGRGDSPLHI.

Ten or more counts support this clonotype. V gene TRBV7-9 combines with J gene TRBJ2-7, with 10 bases identical to TRBD1. Looked up from germline, CDR1 is SEHNR and CDR2 is FQNEAQ (reference sequence). The CDR3 is 15 residues long. V dropped 6 bases and J dropped 5; count of bases not matched to a gene: 10. CDR3: CASSPVGDRGNEQYF. In DNA form, the CDR3 reads TGTGCCAGCAGTCCCGTGGGGGACAGGGGTAACGAGCAGTACTTC.

Note on this clonotype: One end of the junction varies from germline; a read error may be responsible. V usage is TRBV10-2 and J usage is TRBJ2-1, with a tentative D call TRBD1 (5 bases). The CDR3 loop spans 12 amino acids. Germline assignment: CDR1 WSHSY and CDR2 SAAADI. CDR3 coding DNA: TGCGCCAGCAGCAGGACAAACAATGAGCAATTGTTC. It yields the protein CASSRTNNEQLF.

Of note for this clonotype: This clone may be a read error of a much larger clone one base away. The rearrangement uses TRBV28 and TRBJ2-7; D may be TRBD1 or TRBD2 (5 bases each). The CDR3 has 13 residues. CDR1 and CDR2 (germline): MDHEN, SYDVKM. CDR3 coding DNA: TGTACCAGCACCCCGGGGCAATCCTACGAGCAGTACTTC. Its protein product is CTSTPGQSYEQYF.

As to this clonotype: The missing conserved phenylalanine or tryptophan at the end of this CDR3 makes a read error likely. The DNA is omitted, as the CDR3 cannot be located on it reliably, and the CDR3 follows TCRdb's listing. The chain has TRBV11-1 and TRBJ1-6. CDR1 is SGHAT and CDR2 is FQDESV in the germline V gene (reference sequence). Counting both end residues, the CDR3 totals 13 amino acids. CDR3 protein: CASNRRLVSPFHL.

This chain connects TRBV28 to TRBJ2-3; tentative D call: TRBD2 (7 bases). The germline CDR1 and CDR2 sequences are MDHEN and SYDVKM. This CDR3 is 15 amino acids long. Trimming shortened V by 5 bases and J by 8 bases, and 20 bases separated the two germline ends. CDR3 bases: TGTGCCAGCAGTACGTCACGGGGGGCAGTCGGTACGCAGTATTTT. Translating gives CASSTSRGAVGTQYF.

Notes on this clonotype: The CDR3 end shows no conserved phenylalanine or tryptophan, and so a read error is likely. The V and J genes are TRBV12-3 or TRBV12-4 and TRBJ2-5; D is possibly TRBD2 (5 bases). The CDR3 is made up of 14 amino acids. Trimming removed 6 bases at V and 8 bases at J, with 19 bases between. In nucleotides, the CDR3 is TGTGCCAGCAGCCTTACGGGGAAGGGAGACACCCAGTACTCC. As protein: CASSLTGKGDTQYS.

A few counts support this clonotype. One base away lies a much larger clone, so this may be a sequencing read error. In DNA, the CDR3 is TGTGCCAGCAGCCGGAAGGGAGGAGCTACAGGCAATGAGCAGTTCTTC. It yields the protein CASSRKGGATGNEQFF. The chain couples TRBV14 to TRBJ2-1, with D possibly being TRBD2 (6 bases). Per germline, CDR1 SGHDN and CDR2 FVKESK. Trimming cost V 4 bases and J 6 bases, with 19 bases left between them. This CDR3 comprises 16 residues.

As regards this clonotype: As the CDR3 is not closed by the conserved phenylalanine or tryptophan, this likely results from a read error. The limits of the CDR3 on the DNA are not certain, so only TCRdb's listed CDR3 is given. The rearrangement joins TRBV11-2 to TRBJ2-7. Germline V lookup: CDR1 SGHAT, CDR2 FQNNGV. Termini included, the CDR3 measures 14 amino acids. CDR3: CASSSNRKSYEHYL.

The rearrangement uses TRBV12-3 or TRBV12-4 and TRBJ1-6, with 10 bases that match TRBD1. The CDR3 is 15 residues long. Trimming removed 6 bases from V and 10 bases from J; junction bases left unmatched: 9. The CDR3: CASRTDRGPLSPLHF. The CDR3, as DNA: TGTGCCAGCAGAACCGACAGGGGGCCTCTCTCACCCCTCCACTTT.